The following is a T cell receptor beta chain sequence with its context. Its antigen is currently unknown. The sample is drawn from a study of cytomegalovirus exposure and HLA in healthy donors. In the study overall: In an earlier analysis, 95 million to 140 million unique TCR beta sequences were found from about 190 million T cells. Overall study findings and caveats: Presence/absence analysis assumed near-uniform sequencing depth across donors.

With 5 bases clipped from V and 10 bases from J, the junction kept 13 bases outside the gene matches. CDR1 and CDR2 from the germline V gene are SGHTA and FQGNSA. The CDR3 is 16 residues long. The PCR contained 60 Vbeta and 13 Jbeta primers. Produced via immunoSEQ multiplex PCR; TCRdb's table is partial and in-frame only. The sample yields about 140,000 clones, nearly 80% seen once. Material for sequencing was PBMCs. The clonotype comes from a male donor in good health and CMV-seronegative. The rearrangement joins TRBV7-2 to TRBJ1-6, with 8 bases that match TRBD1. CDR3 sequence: CASSPGGGTGNSPLHF. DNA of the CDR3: TGTGCCAGCAGCCCGGGGGGTGGGACAGGTAACTCACCCCTCCACTTT.